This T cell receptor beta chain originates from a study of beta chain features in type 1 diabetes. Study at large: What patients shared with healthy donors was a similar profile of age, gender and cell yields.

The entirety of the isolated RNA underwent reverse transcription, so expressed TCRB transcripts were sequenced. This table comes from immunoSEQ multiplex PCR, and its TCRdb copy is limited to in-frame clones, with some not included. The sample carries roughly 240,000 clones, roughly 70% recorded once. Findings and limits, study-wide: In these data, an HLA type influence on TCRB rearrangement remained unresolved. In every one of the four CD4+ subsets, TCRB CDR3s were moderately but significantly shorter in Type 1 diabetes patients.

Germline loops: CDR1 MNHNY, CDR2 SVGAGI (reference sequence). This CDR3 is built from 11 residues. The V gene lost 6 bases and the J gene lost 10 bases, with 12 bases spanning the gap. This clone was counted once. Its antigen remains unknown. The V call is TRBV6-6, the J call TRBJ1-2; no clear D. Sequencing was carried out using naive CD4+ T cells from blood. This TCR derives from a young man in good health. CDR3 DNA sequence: TGTGCCAGCAGCGCGGACGGTCCCTACACCTTC. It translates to CASSADGPYTF.